Listed here are 15 T cell receptor beta chains from one sample, sequenced in a study of control samples from healthy donors and cancer patients (dated by TCRdb to about 2020). The library was made by the immunoSEQ multiplex PCR assay. This immuneACCESS table, as held by TCRdb, lists in-frame sequences with V and J called but not all clones. Of the missing ones, under half trace to an unresolved V gene in checked studies; the others have no known cause. This sample's table has entries for fewer than 200,000 clones. The ten largest clones capture 2% to 2.5% of the sample. The sample comprised blood. The origin of the receptors is a woman younger than 45 in good health.

A word on this clone: Relative to the germline gene, one junction end is altered; a read error may explain this. This chain connects TRBV2 to TRBJ1-5; tentative D call: TRBD1 (6 bases). The CDR3 has 13 residues. From germline, CDR1 is SNHLY and CDR2 FYNNEI. The CDR3 sequence: CASSEQGRGQIYF. The CDR3 DNA is TGTGCCAGCAGTGAACAAGGCAGGGGCCAAATTTATTTT.

The V gene is TRBV10-1, the J gene TRBJ2-2; 7 nucleotides agree with TRBD1. This CDR3 is built from 15 residues. CDR1 WNHNN and CDR2 SYGVQD come from the germline V gene (reference sequence). The V gene end was trimmed by 4 bases and the J gene end by 6 bases; junction bases not matched to a gene: 8. The CDR3 sequence is CASSADRVFAGELFF. Written as DNA, the CDR3 is TGCGCCAGCAGTGCAGACAGGGTGTTTGCCGGGGAGCTGTTTTTT.

V usage is TRBV24-1 and J usage is TRBJ1-1; D may be TRBD1 (5 bases). The germline V and J ends were trimmed by 1 base and 8 bases, with 10 bases remaining between them. Germline lookup yields CDR1 KGHDR and CDR2 SFDVKD. This CDR3 contains 13 residues. In DNA form, the CDR3 reads TGTGCCACCAGTGATTTAGGGACGCACGAAGCTTTCTTT. This sequence encodes CATSDLGTHEAFF.

V is TRBV6-5 and J is TRBJ1-1; unclear D gene. Trimming stripped 3 bases from V and 4 bases from J, with 15 bases between. Germline CDR1 is MNHEY and CDR2 is SVGAGI. This CDR3 spans 15 amino acids. Written as DNA, the CDR3 is TGTGCCAGCAGTTATAGAAGGGAGGTAGTCACTGAAGCTTTCTTT. This sequence encodes CASSYRREVVTEAFF.

The gene calls are TRBV19 and TRBJ1-3, with a weak D call TRBD1 (5 bases). V lost 4 bases to trimming and J lost 2 bases, with 9 bases between them. CDR3 length equals 14 residues. CDR1 is LNHDA and CDR2 is SQIVND in the germline V gene (reference sequence). The CDR3 sequence is CASSTRTTGNTIYF. CDR3 bases: TGTGCCAGTAGTACCCGGACAACTGGAAACACCATATATTTT.

The chain recombines TRBV28 with TRBJ1-5; TRBD1 aligns across 8 bases. Germline values: CDR1 MDHEN, CDR2 SYDVKM. The CDR3 runs 16 residues. V shed 5 bases, J shed 7 bases, and the junction held 13 bases outside the gene matches. In DNA form, the CDR3 reads TGTGCCAGCAGTCTCGGACAGGGAATACGTCGGCAGCCCCAGCATTTT. Its translation: CASSLGQGIRRQPQHF. The entire variable domain, with the rest obtained from reference TRBV28 and TRBJ1-5, is as follows: DVKVTQSSRYLVKRTGEKVFLECVQDMDHENMFWYRQDPGLGLRLIYFSYDVKMKEKGDIPEGYSVSREKKERFSLILESASTNQTSMYLCASSLGQGIRRQPQHFGDGTRLSIL.

The chain has TRBV6-5 and TRBJ2-3, with TRBD2 matching 11 bases. The CDR3 contains 15 residues. The V and J ends lost 6 bases and 5 bases, in that order; junction bases with no gene match: 7. The V gene's germline CDR1 is MNHEY and CDR2 SVGAGI. The CDR3: CASRRSGGAIDTQYF. CDR3 bases: TGTGCCAGCAGACGTAGCGGGGGGGCGATAGATACGCAGTATTTT.

This chain uses TRBV9 with TRBJ2-7; TRBD2 is a possible D gene (5 bases). Germline CDR1 is SGDLS and CDR2 is YYNGEE. Trimming removed 4 bases from V and 0 bases from J, with 14 bases in between. The CDR3 consists of 15 residues. CDR3 sequence reads: CASSPEPGSSYEQYF. The CDR3, as DNA: TGTGCCAGCAGCCCCGAGCCGGGGAGCTCCTACGAGCAGTACTTC.

The rearrangement uses TRBV9 and TRBJ2-2; no reliable D call. Germline V gene lookup returns CDR1 SGDLS and CDR2 YYNGEE. The CDR3 is 15 residues long. V lost 2 bases to trimming and J lost 1 base, with 9 bases between them. CDR3 DNA: TGTGCCAGCAGCGTGACACACGTGAACACCGGGGAGCTGTTTTTT. Translation: CASSVTHVNTGELFF.

With respect to this clone: Other DNA sequences in the same sample also yield this CDR3. This chain connects TRBV11-3 to TRBJ1-1; TRBD1 agrees at 7 bases. The ends lost 3 bases at V and 4 bases at J; junction bases unmatched: 5. The CDR3 is 14 residues long. Per germline, CDR1 SGHNT and CDR2 YENEEA. The CDR3 coding sequence is TGTGCCAGCAGCTTTACAGGGGAAGGCACTGAAGCTTTCTTT. Translated, it gives CASSFTGEGTEAFF.

V is TRBV7-9 and J is TRBJ2-1; no firm D call. Trimming pared 5 bases from V and 10 bases from J, leaving 12 bases between. The CDR3 spans 12 residues. Germline CDR1 and CDR2: SEHNR and FQNEAQ (reference sequence). The CDR3 sequence is CASSPQPGEQFF. The CDR3 DNA sequence: TGTGCCAGCAGCCCCCAACCCGGGGAGCAGTTCTTC.

The chain combines TRBV5-1 with TRBJ1-2; no definite D call. The CDR3 totals 14 residues. CDR1 is SGHRS, CDR2 YFSETQ, per germline. Trimming took 2 bases from V and 2 from J, leaving 10 bases between them. The CDR3 DNA sequence: TGCGCCAGCAGCTTCTCGGCGCCCAACTATGGCTACACCTTC. It codes for CASSFSAPNYGYTF.

The chain couples TRBV18 to TRBJ1-2, with D maybe TRBD1 (5 bases). Germline loops: CDR1 KGHSH, CDR2 LQKENI. This CDR3 has 13 residues. The germline V and J ends were trimmed by 4 bases and 8 bases, with 14 bases remaining between them. The CDR3 loop is CASSLFSGDGYTF. The CDR3 DNA reads TGTGCCAGCTCACTTTTTTCGGGGGACGGCTACACCTTC.

The chain links TRBV27 to TRBJ2-1; D not certain. The length of the CDR3 is 15 residues. The V and J ends lost 2 bases and 8 bases respectively, with 16 bases between them. The V gene's germline CDR1 is MNHEY and CDR2 SMNVEV (reference sequence). Here the CDR3 reads CASSLVAGFLDEQFF. The CDR3 DNA follows: TGTGCCAGCAGTTTAGTAGCAGGATTTTTGGATGAGCAGTTCTTC.

The rearrangement joins TRBV7-8 to TRBJ1-1; TRBD1 is a possible D gene (5 bases). V was clipped by 4 bases and J by 3 bases, with 15 bases between them. CDR3 length equals 15 residues. The germline V gene encodes CDR1 SGHVS and CDR2 FQNEAQ. The CDR3 DNA sequence: TGTGCCAGCAGCTCTCTCCCGGGGGTTGACACTGAAGCTTTCTTT. The encoded protein is CASSSLPGVDTEAFF.